These 30 T cell receptor beta chains share one sample of origin, sequenced in a study of neurological immune-mediated disorders. TCRdb recomputed calls from the 5' RACE reads with MiXCR, one row per CDR3 protein. The repertoire consists of about 120,000 distinct CDR3 sequences, with around 3% occurring once and the leading ten covering roughly 1.3%. Sequences were obtained from PBMCs. These TCRs come from a woman aged 30 to 39 with multiple sclerosis.

This clonotype was recorded many times. The V call is TRBV20-1, the J call TRBJ1-1, with D unclear. Trimming removed 3 bases at V and 8 bases at J, with 7 bases between. CDR1 is DFQATT and CDR2 is SNEGSKA in the germline V gene (reference sequence). The CDR3 sequence is 10 residues long. CDR3 in DNA: TGCAGTGCTAGCCCGCCAGAAGCTTTCTTT. Protein: CSASPPEAFF.

This clonotype showed up many times. The chain recombines TRBV5-1 with TRBJ2-7; maybe TRBD2 (6 bases). The CDR3 totals 15 residues. V dropped 3 bases and J dropped 2 bases, with 15 bases sitting between them. Germline CDR1 reads SGHRS; CDR2 reads YFSETQ. CDR3 region: CASSSGTHGAYEQYF. The CDR3 DNA reads TGCGCCAGCAGCTCAGGGACTCACGGGGCCTACGAGCAGTACTTC. Full variable domain (remainder filled in from reference TRBV5-1 and TRBJ2-7): KAGVTQTPRYLIKTRGQQVTLSCSPISGHRSVSWYQQTPGQGLQFLFEYFSETQRNKGNFPGRFSGRQFSNSRSEMNVSTLELGDSALYLCASSSGTHGAYEQYFGPGTRLTVT.

The chain is built from TRBV7-9 and TRBJ2-4; tentatively, D is TRBD2 (5 bases). The CDR3 is 18 residues long. Germline V gene sequence: CDR1 SEHNR, CDR2 FQNEAQ (reference sequence). With 5 bases removed from V and 0 bases from J, the gap between germline ends came to 20 bases. CDR3 loop: CASSPQVGSLVAKNIQYF. CDR3 nucleotides: TGTGCCAGCAGCCCCCAGGTGGGGAGCCTAGTAGCCAAAAACATTCAGTACTTC.

This clonotype appeared many times. V is TRBV20-1 and J is TRBJ1-2, with a tentative D call TRBD1 (6 bases). V was clipped by 5 bases and J by 8 bases, with 15 bases between them. The CDR3 extends over 12 amino acids. Germline-derived CDR1 and CDR2 are DFQATT and SNEGSKA (reference sequence). The CDR3 DNA reads as TGCAGTGCTCAAGTGGGGGCGGGCGGCTACACCTTC. As protein: CSAQVGAGGYTF.

Details on this clonotype: A clone one base away is much larger, so this may be a read error. The rearrangement joins TRBV5-1 to TRBJ2-4; no clear D. Germline loops: CDR1 SGHRS, CDR2 YFSETQ. CDR3 length equals 13 residues. CDR3 residues: CASSLAAEKIQYF. CDR3 DNA: TGCGCCAGCAGCTTGGCTGCCGAAAAAATTCAGTACTTC.

In this sample, this clonotype turned up many times. This chain connects TRBV5-1 to TRBJ2-3, with 8 nucleotides matching TRBD2. The J segment lost 3 bases and the V segment lost 6 bases, leaving 6 bases of the junction unmatched. The CDR3 contains 14 residues. The germline gives CDR1 SGHRS, CDR2 YFSETQ. As DNA, the CDR3 is TGCGCCAGCAAATTCGGGGGGGTTACAGATACGCAGTATTTT. It specifies CASKFGGVTDTQYF.

Many counts were recorded for this clonotype. This chain connects TRBV5-1 to TRBJ1-5; D remains ambiguous. The CDR3 sequence is 14 residues long. Deletions cut 0 bases from V and 3 bases from J, with 7 bases between. Germline CDR1 is SGHRS and CDR2 is YFSETQ. CDR3 nucleotide sequence: TGCGCCAGCAGCTTGGGAGCTGTCAATCAGCCCCAGCATTTT. Protein product: CASSLGAVNQPQHF.

The table lists this clonotype with many counts. This chain links TRBV20-1 with TRBJ1-1; D ambiguous. The V gene's germline CDR1 is DFQATT and CDR2 SNEGSKA (reference sequence). The V end lost 4 bases, the J end lost 1 base, and 4 bases lay between the germline ends. The CDR3 covers 11 residues. The CDR3 region is CSANKNTEAFF. The CDR3 DNA reads as TGCAGTGCTAACAAGAACACTGAAGCTTTCTTT.

This clonotype showed up many times. The genes are TRBV20-1 and TRBJ2-1; weak D call: TRBD2 (5 bases). This CDR3 is 13 amino acids long. Germline V gene data show CDR1 as DFQATT and CDR2 as SNEGSKA (reference sequence). V was shortened by 5 bases and J by 0 bases, with 8 bases between the two germline ends. The CDR3 region is CSAEGDSYNEQFF. DNA for the CDR3: TGCAGTGCTGAGGGAGACTCCTACAATGAGCAGTTCTTC.

This clonotype was picked up many times. The rearrangement links TRBV20-1 to TRBJ2-7; TRBD2 agrees at 13 bases. The V gene's germline CDR1 is DFQATT and CDR2 SNEGSKA (reference sequence). This CDR3 spans 13 amino acids. This CDR3 reads CSARTSGSYEQYF. For the CDR3, the DNA is TGCAGCGCCCGGACTAGCGGGAGTTACGAGCAGTACTTC.

This clonotype was picked up many times. V is TRBV20-1 and J is TRBJ2-3, with 8 bases lining up with TRBD1. CDR3 length: 16 amino acids. Per germline, CDR1 DFQATT and CDR2 SNEGSKA (reference sequence). Trimming at V came to 3 bases and at J to 3 bases, leaving 11 bases not matched to a gene. The CDR3 DNA follows: TGCAGTGCTAGGAGTAGTCGGACAGGGAGAACAGATACGCAGTATTTT. It codes for CSARSSRTGRTDTQYF.

This clonotype was observed many times. The chain employs TRBV5-6 and TRBJ2-1; perhaps TRBD2 as D (5 bases). The CDR3 runs to 14 residues. Trimming removed 6 bases from V and 7 bases from J, with 17 bases in between. From germline, CDR1 is SGHDT and CDR2 YYEEEE. This CDR3 reads CASNVLGGRNEQFF. The CDR3 DNA reads TGTGCCAGCAATGTTTTAGGTGGGAGAAATGAGCAGTTCTTC.

This clonotype occurred many times. The chain couples TRBV20-1 to TRBJ1-2, with D perhaps TRBD1 (6 bases). The CDR3 is 18 amino acids. CDR1 DFQATT and CDR2 SNEGSKA come from the germline V gene (reference sequence). V was clipped by 5 bases and J by 0 bases, with 25 bases between them. Here the CDR3 DNA reads TGCAGTGCTCAAGGGGGGGAACGATTATCTAGAGCTAACTATGGCTACACCTTC. It specifies CSAQGGERLSRANYGYTF.

This clonotype came up many times. This chain uses TRBV20-1 with TRBJ1-1; D uncertain. The germline V gene has CDR1 DFQATT and CDR2 SNEGSKA (reference sequence). There are 13 residues in the CDR3. Trimming stripped 5 bases from V and 2 bases from J, with 12 bases between. The CDR3 nucleotides are TGCAGTGCTCTAGCCCCCGGCAACACTGAAGCTTTCTTT. It codes for CSALAPGNTEAFF.

This clonotype appeared many times. The genes are TRBV12-3 or TRBV12-4 and TRBJ2-1; 7 nucleotides line up with TRBD1. This CDR3 is built from 14 residues. With V trimmed by 5 bases and J by 2 bases, 3 bases remained unmatched. CDR3 in amino acids: CASSPTGPYNEQFF. CDR3 sequence (DNA): TGTGCCAGCAGTCCGACAGGGCCCTACAATGAGCAGTTCTTC.

Many counts were recorded for this clonotype. The J gene is TRBJ2-7, the V gene TRBV5-1; D is perhaps TRBD1 or TRBD2 (5 bases each). Trimming removed 4 bases at V and 4 bases at J, with 18 bases between. The CDR3 runs to 15 residues. Per germline, CDR1 SGHRS and CDR2 YFSETQ. CDR3 nucleotide sequence: TGCGCCAGCAGCACTGGGACCAATTCTTTATACGAGCAGTACTTC. Its translation is CASSTGTNSLYEQYF.

This clonotype was recorded at least ten times. The gene calls are TRBV2 and TRBJ2-1; tentatively, D is TRBD2 (5 bases). The V and J ends lost 4 bases and 3 bases respectively, with 13 bases between them. The length of the CDR3 is 15 residues. Germline V lookup: CDR1 SNHLY, CDR2 FYNNEI. The CDR3 DNA reads as TGTGCCAGCAGTGGGTTGGAGGCAGACTACAATGAGCAGTTCTTC. Translation gives CASSGLEADYNEQFF.

This clonotype was found many times. The rearrangement links TRBV24-1 to TRBJ2-5; TRBD2 might be the D (5 bases). Trimming left V 2 bases short and J 2 bases short, with 11 bases between. Looked up from germline, CDR1 is KGHDR and CDR2 is SFDVKD. CDR3 length: 15 amino acids. CDR3 region: CATSDYSRTQETQYF. CDR3 in DNA: TGTGCCACCAGTGATTATAGCCGGACTCAAGAGACCCAGTACTTC.

This clonotype was detected ten times or more. The genes are TRBV6-5 and TRBJ2-4, with unresolved D. Germline CDR1 and CDR2: MNHEY and SVGAGI. This CDR3 contains 13 residues. V was cut by 6 bases and J by 8 bases, with 14 bases left in between. CDR3 sequence (DNA): TGTGCCAGCAGGGCAAGTTTATCTCACATTCAGTACTTC. The encoded protein is CASRASLSHIQYF.

This clonotype was counted many times. The V call is TRBV20-1, the J call TRBJ1-1; weak D call: TRBD1 (5 bases). Germline values: CDR1 DFQATT, CDR2 SNEGSKA (reference sequence). Trimming shortened V by 3 bases and J by 3 bases, and 20 bases separated the two germline ends. The CDR3 has 16 residues. The CDR3 DNA reads as TGCAGTGCTAGGAGGTTCTCCGGGGGGAGGGACACTGAAGCTTTCTTT. Translated: CSARRFSGGRDTEAFF.

The sample holds many counts of this clonotype. The chain uses TRBV2 and TRBJ1-5; 8 bases fit TRBD1. The CDR3 loop spans 15 amino acids. V lost 6 bases, J lost 6 bases, and 10 bases stayed unmatched. CDR1 and CDR2 from the germline V gene are SNHLY and FYNNEI. CDR3 nucleotide sequence: TGTGCCAGCAGAAGGGGGCAGGGGGCGGTTCAGCCCCAGCATTTT. As protein: CASRRGQGAVQPQHF.

This clonotype was observed at least ten times. The chain combines TRBV27 with TRBJ1-1; D may be TRBD1 (6 bases). CDR3 length: 12 amino acids. Germline loops: CDR1 MNHEY, CDR2 SMNVEV (reference sequence). Trimming took off 4 bases at V and 9 bases at J, with 12 bases between the two ends. CDR3 in amino acids: CASSSPGVQAFF. The CDR3 DNA reads as TGTGCCAGCAGTTCCCCAGGGGTACAAGCTTTCTTT.

This clonotype was counted many times. The genes are TRBV5-6 and TRBJ2-7; 8 bases fit TRBD1. Germline loops: CDR1 SGHDT, CDR2 YYEEEE. This CDR3 region has 14 residues. V trimming: 4 bases; J trimming: 4 bases; junction bases outside the gene matches: 7. In DNA form, the CDR3 reads TGTGCCAGCAGCACCCGACAGGGGATATACGAGCAGTACTTC. Residues: CASSTRQGIYEQYF.

This clonotype appeared many times. This chain joins TRBV5-4 and TRBJ1-2; TRBD1 matches 8 bases. Germline V CDR1 and CDR2: SGHNT, YYREEE (reference sequence). The V segment lost 5 bases and the J segment 8 bases; nucleotides outside the gene matches: 5. The CDR3 totals 12 residues. CDR3 nucleotides: TGTGCCAGCAGAAGACAGGGGAACGGCTACACCTTC. Amino acid sequence: CASRRQGNGYTF.

Many counts were recorded for this clonotype. The chain joins TRBV12-3 or TRBV12-4 to TRBJ2-1, with 7 nucleotides matching TRBD2. The trim removed 8 bases at V and 5 bases at J, leaving 6 bases unmatched. This CDR3 is built from 13 residues. CDR3 in amino acids: CASLGGGDNEQFF. In DNA form, the CDR3 reads TGTGCCAGCTTGGGGGGGGGTGACAATGAGCAGTTCTTC.

This clonotype was observed at least ten times. The rearrangement links TRBV20-1 to TRBJ2-2, with 8 bases that match TRBD1. The V gene end was trimmed by 0 bases and the J gene end by 6 bases; junction bases not matched to a gene: 9. Germline loops: CDR1 DFQATT, CDR2 SNEGSKA (reference sequence). The length of the CDR3 is 16 residues. The CDR3 coding sequence is TGCAGTGCTAGAGATCTCAAGGACAGGGTTGCCGGGGAGCTGTTTTTT. Translation: CSARDLKDRVAGELFF.

At least ten counts were recorded for this clonotype. The rearrangement joins TRBV20-1 to TRBJ2-5; D ambiguous. Germline lookup yields CDR1 DFQATT and CDR2 SNEGSKA (reference sequence). The CDR3 spans 15 residues. Trimming took 0 bases from V and 5 from J, leaving 16 bases between them. DNA for the CDR3: TGCAGTGCTAGAGATGCCCCAACCGGACCCGAGACCCAGTACTTC. It is translated as CSARDAPTGPETQYF.

This clonotype has ten or more counts. The V call is TRBV20-1, the J call TRBJ2-4; weak D call: TRBD2 (5 bases). V was pared by 4 bases and J by 8 bases, with 18 bases between. The CDR3 is made up of 14 amino acids. Germline lookup yields CDR1 DFQATT and CDR2 SNEGSKA (reference sequence). The CDR3 DNA reads TGCAGTGCTATGAGCCGGCGCCGGGATGACATTCAGTACTTC. It translates to CSAMSRRRDDIQYF.

The chain joins TRBV5-1 to TRBJ2-5, with D hard to call. Trimming cost V 4 bases and J 2 bases, with 12 bases left between them. The CDR3 is 14 amino acids. Germline CDR1 SGHRS, CDR2 YFSETQ. This CDR3 reads CASSPDWGQETQYF. CDR3 DNA sequence: TGCGCCAGCAGCCCCGACTGGGGACAAGAGACCCAGTACTTC.

This clonotype has ten or more counts. The CDR3 region is CASSPYTQSLTTGNTIYF. The CDR3 DNA is TGTGCCAGCAGCCCCTACACACAGTCCCTAACGACAGGGAACACCATATATTTT. The gene calls are TRBV7-8 and TRBJ1-3, with 7 nucleotides matching TRBD1. Germline values: CDR1 SGHVS, CDR2 FQNEAQ. Trimming at V came to 5 bases and at J to 7 bases, leaving 20 bases not matched to a gene. The CDR3 contains 18 residues.